These T cell receptor beta chains were read from a single sample in a study of CD8 T cells in ankylosing spondylitis. One entry per CDR3 protein, called by TCRdb with MiXCR from the 5' RACE reads. The sample contains 150,000 to 200,000 distinct CDR3 sequences, roughly 18% of which appear only once. Sequences were obtained from blood, either unsorted or a sorted T cell fraction (not recorded which). The receptors originated from a male donor under 30 with ankylosing spondylitis or in good health (not recorded which). Each CDR3 is given with its conserved first and last residue. A D gene is named only where the DNA matches it firmly. Some rows have no size entry. The others give once, few or many, or a class for an expanded clone.

V gene	clone size	D gene	J gene	CDR3 DNA	CDR3 protein
TRBV27	many	TRBD2	TRBJ2-1	TGTGCCAGCAGTTTATGGGAGACTAGCGGGAGGGATGAGCAGTTCTTC	CASSLWETSGRDEQFF
TRBV29-1	.	TRBD2	TRBJ2-7	TGCAGCGCCTTAGCGGGAGGCTACGAGCAGTACTTC	CSALAGGYEQYF
TRBV6-5	many	.	TRBJ1-3	TGTGCCAGCAGCTCGCGACCTGTATATTTT	CASSSRPVYF
TRBV15	many	.	TRBJ2-4	TGTGCCACCAGCAGAAATCGGGCCCCAGGGGTTGCCAAAAACATTCAGTACTTC	CATSRNRAPGVAKNIQYF
TRBV5-1	many	.	TRBJ1-1	TGCGCCAGCAGCTTGGCATCGGGGAGTAACACTGAAGCTTTCTTT	CASSLASGSNTEAFF
TRBV29-1	many	TRBD2	TRBJ2-3	TGCAGCTCTTCCCAGTCTAGCGGGTTTGCTACGCAGTATTTT	CSSSQSSGFATQYF
TRBV20-1	many	.	TRBJ2-5	TGCAGTGCTATCATAGGGTCGCGGGAAGAGACCCAGTACTTC	CSAIIGSREETQYF
TRBV6-2/TRBV6-3	many	.	TRBJ1-5	TGTGCCAGCAGCCCTGGTAGCGGGGCCTACAATCAGCCCCAGCATTTT	CASSPGSGAYNQPQHF
TRBV4-2	many	.	TRBJ1-6	TGTGCCAGCGGAAAGGACCTTCATCCTTCACCCCTCCACTTT	CASGKDLHPSPLHF
TRBV7-2	.	TRBD1	TRBJ1-2	TGTGCCAGCAGCCCCCAGTCGGGACAGGGTGTAGGGGGCTACACCTTC	CASSPQSGQGVGGYTF
TRBV6-5	many	TRBD1	TRBJ1-1	TGTGCCAGCAGAAGTACAGGGGGCGCTAACACTGAAGCTTTCTTT	CASRSTGGANTEAFF
TRBV12-3/TRBV12-4	many	.	TRBJ2-2	TGTGCCAGCAGTTTAGGCAGGGATTACACCGGGGAGCTGTTTTTT	CASSLGRDYTGELFF
TRBV4-2	many	.	TRBJ2-2	TGTGCCAGCAGCCAAGCTTGGGCCGGGGAGCTGTTTTTT	CASSQAWAGELFF
TRBV11-2	few	TRBD2	TRBJ2-1	TGTGCCAGCAGTTCGGGACTTCCCGGGAGGGGTGAGCAGTTCTTC	CASSSGLPGRGEQFF
TRBV6-1	.	TRBD1	TRBJ1-1	TGTGCCAGCAGTGAAGTGACGACAGGGTGGACTGAAGCTTTCTTT	CASSEVTTGWTEAFF
TRBV29-1	.	TRBD2	TRBJ2-1	TGCAGCGTTGAAACCGGGAGGGCGCCTCTTGAGCAGTTCTTC	CSVETGRAPLEQFF
TRBV12-3/TRBV12-4	many	.	TRBJ1-1	TGTGCCAGCAGACAGAGGACGGAGAACACTGAAGCTTTCTTT	CASRQRTENTEAFF
TRBV6-6	many	.	TRBJ2-1	TGTGCCAGCAGTTACTCGGTCTTAGGACAGATATTGGGCAATGAGCAGTTCTTC	CASSYSVLGQILGNEQFF
TRBV10-3	.	TRBD2	TRBJ2-7	TGTGCCATCAGTGAGCAGGGACTAGCCTACGAGCAGTACTTC	CAISEQGLAYEQYF
TRBV7-9	many	TRBD2	TRBJ2-1	TGTGCCAGCAGCTCCCTTAGCGGGAGGGCCCAGGGTGAGCAGTTCTTC	CASSSLSGRAQGEQFF
TRBV7-6	many	.	TRBJ2-7	TGTGCCAGCAGCTCCGCTGGCCAGAGGTACGAGCAGTACTTC	CASSSAGQRYEQYF
TRBV6-5	many	.	TRBJ2-3	TGTGCCAGCAGCACTATCCTCAACCGGGACTCAAGCACAGATACGCAGTATTTT	CASSTILNRDSSTDTQYF
TRBV4-2	many	TRBD2	TRBJ2-7	TGTGCCAGCAGCCAAGGGGAGGGTGGGCCTTCCTACGAGCAGTACTTC	CASSQGEGGPSYEQYF
TRBV5-1	many	TRBD1	TRBJ1-1	TGCGCCAGCAGCTTGGGGACAGGGGGGCTGAACACTGAAGCTTTCTTT	CASSLGTGGLNTEAFF
TRBV11-2	many	.	TRBJ1-6	TGTGCCAGCAGATCCCCCGGGTTACCCCGTGAGGCCCTCCACTTT	CASRSPGLPREALHF
TRBV18	many	.	TRBJ2-1	TGTGCCAGCTCAAGCCTACGTGAGCAGTTCTTC	CASSSLREQFF
TRBV4-2	many	.	TRBJ2-2	TGTGCCAGCAGCCAAGACGGCGGAGCGAACACCGGGGAGCTGTTTTTT	CASSQDGGANTGELFF
TRBV6-2/TRBV6-3	.	TRBD1	TRBJ2-5	TGTGCCAGCAGTTACTCGATGCGTACAGGGGTAGGAGAGACCCAGTACTTC	CASSYSMRTGVGETQYF
TRBV10-1	.	.	TRBJ2-5	TGCGCCAGCAGTGATCCAGCGGCCCCATCAGAGACCCAGTACTTC	CASSDPAAPSETQYF
TRBV25-1	few	TRBD1	TRBJ2-1	TGTGCCAGTTGGGACAGGTTTATGAATGAGCAGTTCTTC	CASWDRFMNEQFF
TRBV29-1	many	.	TRBJ1-1	TGCAGCGTTGAAGACCCGGGGGGCATCACTGAAGCTTTCTTT	CSVEDPGGITEAFF
TRBV29-1	many	.	TRBJ1-1	TGCAGCGTTGACAGACTACGAACTGAAGCTTTCTTT	CSVDRLRTEAFF
TRBV20-1	.	.	TRBJ2-5	TGCAGTGCTAGAGAGGTGGGAGAGACCCAGTACTTC	CSAREVGETQYF
TRBV12-5	many	TRBD2	TRBJ2-3	TGTGCTAGTGGGACTAGCGGAGGTAGCACAGATACGCAGTATTTT	CASGTSGGSTDTQYF
TRBV5-6	many	.	TRBJ2-5	TGTGCCAGCAGCTTGGGGGACAACCAAGAGACCCAGTACTTC	CASSLGDNQETQYF
TRBV10-3	many	.	TRBJ1-5	TGTGCCATCAGTGAGTCTTTTAAGCCCCAGCATTTT	CAISESFKPQHF
TRBV20-1	.	TRBD2	TRBJ2-1	TGCAGTGTCTTAGCCCCTAGCGGGAGCGATGAGCAGTTCTTC	CSVLAPSGSDEQFF
TRBV12-3/TRBV12-4	many	TRBD1	TRBJ1-2	TGTGCCAGCACCCTAAACCACAGGGGGCATGGCTACACCTTC	CASTLNHRGHGYTF
TRBV7-9	.	.	TRBJ1-2	TGTGCCAGCAGCCCCGCCCGCTCTTTTCTTAACTATGGCTACACCTTC	CASSPARSFLNYGYTF
TRBV18	few	TRBD1	TRBJ2-3	TGTGCCAGCTCACCTAGGAGACAGGGGACAGATACGCAGTATTTT	CASSPRRQGTDTQYF
TRBV4-3	many	TRBD1	TRBJ2-7	TGCGCCAGCAGCCCGGGGACAGGGCGCTCCTACGAGCAGTACTTC	CASSPGTGRSYEQYF
TRBV12-3/TRBV12-4	many	.	TRBJ2-4	TGTGCCAGCAGTCAGCCGGGACACATAGCCAAAAACATTCAGTACTTC	CASSQPGHIAKNIQYF
TRBV5-4	.	.	TRBJ1-1	TGTGCCAGCAGCGGGGGCCCGAACACTGAAGCTTTCTTT	CASSGGPNTEAFF
TRBV20-1	many	.	TRBJ2-7	TGCAGTGCTAGAGTAGACGCTTCCTACGAGCAGTACTTC	CSARVDASYEQYF
TRBV5-1	many	.	TRBJ2-2	TGCGCCAGCAGCTTAACCGAGGGGACCACCGGGGAGCTGTTTTTT	CASSLTEGTTGELFF
TRBV27	many	TRBD1	TRBJ1-2	TGTGCCAGCAGTGACAGGGGGCGAGGTGGCTACACCTTC	CASSDRGRGGYTF
TRBV19	many	.	TRBJ1-2	TGTGCCAGTATCGGAGGGGGTGACTATGGCTACACCTTC	CASIGGGDYGYTF
TRBV28	many	TRBD2	TRBJ2-7	TGTGCCAGCAGTTCCGCCGGGGGGAGGGACTACGAGCAGTACTTC	CASSSAGGRDYEQYF
TRBV7-2	many	.	TRBJ2-1	TGTGCCAGCAGCCGGGGGCTAGCGGTGACTGAGCAGTTCTTC	CASSRGLAVTEQFF
TRBV11-1	many	TRBD2	TRBJ2-1	TGTGCCAGCAGCTTATCGGTAGCGGGGGAGCAGTTCTTC	CASSLSVAGEQFF
TRBV5-1	many	TRBD2	TRBJ2-1	TGCGCCAGCAGCTTGGCCGTGTCCCCTAGCGGGAAATCCCATGAGCAGTTCTTC	CASSLAVSPSGKSHEQFF
TRBV6-6	many	TRBD1	TRBJ1-4	TGTGCCAGCAGAGACACCAGGGGGCGGGGGGTTAATGAAAAACTGTTTTTT	CASRDTRGRGVNEKLFF
TRBV29-1	many	.	TRBJ1-1	TGCAGCGTTGAGGTACGATACACTGAAGCTTTCTTT	CSVEVRYTEAFF